These 17 T cell receptor beta chains came from one sample sequenced in a study of T cell responses to AZD1222 COVID-19 vaccine. Some clones are missing from TCRdb's copy, which holds only in-frame ones; the method was immunoSEQ multiplex PCR. The repertoire has fewer than 180,000 clones, about 93% of them found once; the top ten carry over 1%. The sample here was peripheral blood, taken on day 0 of AZD1222 vaccination. The receptors stem from an adult in good health.

The chain joins TRBV7-8 to TRBJ2-4; D is perhaps TRBD1 (6 bases). Between the trimmed V and J ends, which lost 1 base and 5 bases, there was a span of 6 bases. CDR1 and CDR2 from the germline V gene are SGHVS and FQNEAQ. CDR3 length: 13 amino acids. The CDR3 loop reads CASSLDRENIQYF. CDR3 DNA: TGTGCCAGCAGCTTAGACAGGGAAAACATTCAGTACTTC.

The V and J genes are TRBV6-6 and TRBJ2-3; 9 bases agree with TRBD2. CDR3 length: 15 residues. CDR1 is MNHNY, CDR2 SVGAGI, per germline (reference sequence). V was clipped by 6 bases and J by 2 bases; unmatched bases: 6. CDR3 DNA: TGTGCCAGCAGGGATCTAGCGGGGTACACAGATACGCAGTATTTT. Protein: CASRDLAGYTDTQYF.

V usage is TRBV2 and J usage is TRBJ1-3; no clear D. CDR3 length: 11 residues. Germline-derived CDR1 and CDR2 are SNHLY and FYNNEI. V gave up 6 bases and J gave up 4 bases, with 4 bases separating them. The CDR3 is CASSRGNTIYF. DNA for the CDR3: TGTGCCAGCAGCAGGGGAAACACCATATATTTT.

The V and J genes are TRBV11-2 and TRBJ2-1; 7 bases map to TRBD2. The trim removed 0 bases at V and 7 bases at J, leaving 6 bases unmatched. Germline V gene lookup returns CDR1 SGHAT and CDR2 FQNNGV. This CDR3 has 15 residues. CDR3: CASSLEAGAMNEQFF. The CDR3 DNA follows: TGTGCCAGCAGCTTAGAGGCGGGAGCCATGAATGAGCAGTTCTTC.

This clone was detected once. The chain couples TRBV6-2 or TRBV6-3 to TRBJ1-5; 8 bases match TRBD1. CDR3 length: 14 amino acids. Trimming removed 1 base from V and 10 bases from J; junction bases left unmatched: 6. The germline V gene has CDR1 MNHEY and CDR2 SVGEGT. The CDR3 reads CASSYLDRDHPQHF. The CDR3 DNA follows: TGTGCCAGCAGTTACTTGGACAGGGACCACCCCCAGCATTTT.

This clone has a single count. The chain links TRBV7-9 to TRBJ2-2; a weak D match, TRBD1 (6 bases). This CDR3 region has 13 residues. With 8 bases removed from V and 10 bases from J, the gap between germline ends came to 17 bases. The germline CDR1 and CDR2 sequences are SEHNR and FQNEAQ (reference sequence). The CDR3 spells CASSVQGSEELFF. CDR3 bases: TGTGCCAGCTCAGTACAGGGATCCGAGGAGCTGTTTTTT.

Only one count was recorded for this clone. The V call is TRBV2, the J call TRBJ1-1; weak D call: TRBD1 (6 bases). The CDR3 spans 13 residues. The V end lost 7 bases, the J end lost 1 base, and 10 bases lay between the germline ends. The germline V gene has CDR1 SNHLY and CDR2 FYNNEI. The CDR3 loop is CASKRDTNTEAFF. In DNA, the CDR3 is TGTGCCAGCAAACGGGACACGAACACTGAAGCTTTCTTT.

The rearrangement joins TRBV6-5 to TRBJ1-2, with no clear D. CDR1 is MNHEY and CDR2 is SVGAGI in the germline V gene. Trimming cost V 7 bases and J 2 bases, with 8 bases left between them. The CDR3 sequence is 12 residues long. The CDR3 region has the DNA TGTGCCAGCACCCTGGGCAACTATGGCTACACCTTC. It yields the protein CASTLGNYGYTF.

The J gene is TRBJ2-5, the V gene TRBV2; D is unclear. In germline, CDR1 is SNHLY, CDR2 FYNNEI. The CDR3 runs 13 residues. V was pared by 1 base and J by 7 bases, with 10 bases between. The CDR3 here is CASSEGGAGTQYF. The CDR3 nucleotides are TGTGCCAGCAGTGAAGGCGGAGCCGGGACCCAGTACTTC.

The chain employs TRBV19 and TRBJ2-1, with D perhaps TRBD1 or TRBD2 (5 bases each). This CDR3 contains 15 residues. V lost 7 bases to trimming and J lost 10 bases, with 23 bases between them. The germline V gene encodes CDR1 LNHDA and CDR2 SQIVND (reference sequence). CDR3 protein: CASTGDGSYFGEQFF. Here the CDR3 DNA reads TGTGCCAGTACTGGGGACGGAAGCTACTTCGGGGAGCAGTTCTTC.

This clone was recorded only once. The CDR3 DNA is TGTGCCAGTACCCTTCCCGGACAGGGTATGAGTGGTGGGGCCAACGTCCTGACTTTC. It is translated as CASTLPGQGMSGGANVLTF. This sequence joins TRBV19 and TRBJ2-6; 8 bases match TRBD1. The CDR3 is 19 amino acids. Germline V lookup: CDR1 LNHDA, CDR2 SQIVND (reference sequence). Germline trimming cut 7 bases from V and 3 bases from J; bases unmatched to any gene: 17.

The J gene is TRBJ1-2, the V gene TRBV5-8, with D perhaps TRBD1 (6 bases). V dropped 0 bases and J dropped 4 bases, with 16 bases sitting between them. The germline CDR1 and CDR2 sequences are SGHTS and YDEGEE. The CDR3 has 16 amino acids. CDR3 protein: CASSLGLLTGPYGYTF. The CDR3 DNA follows: TGTGCCAGCAGCTTGGGTCTCTTGACAGGTCCCTATGGCTACACCTTC.

Written as DNA, the CDR3 is TGTGCCAGCAGTTACTCGACCGTAACTCAGCGGGAGACTTACAATGAGCAGTTCTTC. Translating gives CASSYSTVTQRETYNEQFF. The chain couples TRBV6-2 or TRBV6-3 to TRBJ2-1; 8 bases are shared with TRBD2. There are 19 residues in the CDR3. CDR1 and CDR2 (germline): MNHEY, SVGEGT. With V trimmed by 0 bases and J by 4 bases, 14 bases remained unmatched.

The chain has TRBV19 and TRBJ1-4, with TRBD1 as a possible D gene (6 bases). The CDR3 length is 16 residues. CDR1 LNHDA and CDR2 SQIVND come from the germline V gene (reference sequence). V lost 1 base and J 7 bases, leaving 16 bases between the germline ends. Here the CDR3 reads CASSIVRPGEGEKLFF. DNA for the CDR3: TGTGCCAGTAGTATAGTCAGGCCAGGGGAAGGTGAAAAACTGTTTTTT.

This chain uses TRBV7-9 with TRBJ2-3; the match to TRBD2 covers 8 bases. V shed 3 bases, J shed 2 bases, and the junction held 4 bases outside the gene matches. The CDR3 spans 15 residues. Per germline, CDR1 SEHNR and CDR2 FQNEAQ (reference sequence). CDR3 loop: CASSLETSATDTQYF. For the CDR3, the DNA is TGTGCCAGCAGCTTGGAGACTAGCGCCACAGATACGCAGTATTTT.

This chain uses TRBV20-1 with TRBJ1-2; D remains ambiguous. CDR1 and CDR2 (germline): DFQATT, SNEGSKA (reference sequence). The CDR3 consists of 11 residues. The V gene lost 6 bases and the J gene lost 5 bases, with 10 bases spanning the gap. The CDR3 DNA sequence: TGCAGTGCAAACCCTGAATATGGCTACACCTTC. Its translation is CSANPEYGYTF.

This sequence joins TRBV28 and TRBJ1-2, with D possibly TRBD1 on 5 matching bases. CDR1 and CDR2 (germline): MDHEN, SYDVKM. CDR3 size: 15 residues. The germline V and J ends were trimmed by 5 bases and 5 bases, with 18 bases remaining between them. In nucleotides, the CDR3 is TGTGCCAGCAGTCGAAATCCCGGGACGGCATATGGCTACACCTTC. It codes for CASSRNPGTAYGYTF.